The 28 T cell receptor beta chains given below trace back to one sample, sequenced in a study of T cell responses to AZD1222 COVID-19 vaccine. Libraries were prepared by immunoSEQ multiplex PCR; TCRdb keeps only in-frame clonotypes and omits some of them. The sample includes 100,000 to 150,000 clones, roughly 93% of them seen just once. This material consisted of peripheral blood, taken 28 days after the second AZD1222 dose. The receptors originated from an adult who received the AZD1222 COVID-19 vaccine.

This chain uses TRBV5-1 with TRBJ2-2; no clear D. The germline gives CDR1 SGHRS, CDR2 YFSETQ. Trimming took off 4 bases at V and 2 bases at J, with 9 bases between the two ends. This CDR3 spans 14 amino acids. CDR3 loop: CASSTQPNTGELFF. CDR3 DNA: TGCGCCAGCAGCACCCAACCAAACACCGGGGAGCTGTTTTTT.

The chain uses TRBV9 and TRBJ1-1; D gene unclear. From germline, CDR1 is SGDLS and CDR2 YYNGEE. V was trimmed by 0 bases and J by 0 bases, leaving 6 bases between them. The length of the CDR3 is 14 residues. The CDR3 DNA sequence: TGTGCCAGCAGCGTAGAAGATTTGAACACTGAAGCTTTCTTT. Its translation: CASSVEDLNTEAFF.

The CDR3 loop is CASRTSLTDTQYF. The CDR3 coding sequence is TGTGCCAGCAGGACTAGTTTGACAGATACGCAGTATTTT. This sequence joins TRBV2 and TRBJ2-3; maybe TRBD2 (6 bases). V was pared by 6 bases and J by 3 bases, with 10 bases between. The CDR3 is made up of 13 amino acids. CDR1 is SNHLY, CDR2 FYNNEI, per germline.

This rearrangement joins TRBV20-1 to TRBJ1-1; 11 bases align to TRBD1. The CDR3 sequence is 11 residues long. Germline loops: CDR1 DFQATT, CDR2 SNEGSKA (reference sequence). Here the CDR3 DNA reads TGCGGACAGGGGGCATACACTGAAGCTTTCTTT. Protein product: CGQGAYTEAFF.

The chain has TRBV28 and TRBJ2-7; a possible D gene is TRBD2 (6 bases). CDR3 size: 15 residues. Germline assignment: CDR1 MDHEN and CDR2 SYDVKM. The V end lost 2 bases, the J end lost 2 bases, and 13 bases lay between the germline ends. The CDR3, as DNA: TGTGCCAGCAGTTTAAGTGGGACTGGCACCTACGAGCAGTACTTC. This gives the protein CASSLSGTGTYEQYF. Full variable domain (outside the CDR3, taken from reference TRBV28 and TRBJ2-7): DVKVTQSSRYLVKRTGEKVFLECVQDMDHENMFWYRQDPGLGLRLIYFSYDVKMKEKGDIPEGYSVSREKKERFSLILESASTNQTSMYLCASSLSGTGTYEQYFGPGTRLTVT.

The chain joins TRBV3-1 (or the pseudogene TRBV3-2) to TRBJ2-7; the match to TRBD2 covers 10 bases. V lost 2 bases to trimming and J lost 1 base; unmatched junction nucleotides: 2. Germline V CDR1 and CDR2: LGHDT, YNNKEL (reference sequence). The CDR3 has 15 amino acids. The CDR3 DNA is TGTGCCAGCAGCCAAAGCGGGAGGGGGTCCTACGAGCAGTACTTC. Amino acid sequence: CASSQSGRGSYEQYF.

This clone was recorded once. CDR3 DNA: TGTGCCAGCAGTCGAATCTCCCCGGGACGGGCTAATAATGAAAAACTGTTTTTT. Translating it yields CASSRISPGRANNEKLFF. The gene calls are TRBV6-6 and TRBJ1-4, with a possible D match to TRBD1 (5 bases). The V and J ends lost 5 bases and 4 bases respectively, with 23 bases between them. From germline, CDR1 is MNHNY and CDR2 SVGAGI (reference sequence). CDR3 size: 18 residues.

The chain joins TRBV30 to TRBJ1-4, with a tentative D call TRBD1 (6 bases). The V end lost 0 bases, the J end lost 10 bases, and 18 bases lay between the germline ends. CDR3 size: 15 residues. CDR1 and CDR2 from the germline V gene are GTSNPN and SVGIG (reference sequence). As DNA, the CDR3 is TGTGCCTGGAGTGTATTCCCTCGGCAGGGGAGAAAACTGTTTTTT. Amino acid sequence: CAWSVFPRQGRKLFF.

The chain couples TRBV18 to TRBJ1-2; D remains ambiguous. There are 15 residues in the CDR3. Between the trimmed V and J ends, which lost 2 bases and 0 bases, there was a span of 10 bases. Germline-derived CDR1 and CDR2 are KGHSH and LQKENI. The CDR3 sequence: CASSPYDRPNYGYTF. CDR3 sequence (DNA): TGTGCCAGCTCACCATACGACCGCCCTAACTATGGCTACACCTTC.

The V call is TRBV6-6, the J call TRBJ1-1; D gene uncertain. V was trimmed by 2 bases and J by 1 base, leaving 2 bases between them. CDR1 and CDR2 from the germline V gene are MNHNY and SVGAGI (reference sequence). There are 12 residues in the CDR3. This chain's CDR3 is CASSYQNTEAFF. The CDR3 DNA reads TGTGCCAGCAGTTACCAGAACACTGAAGCTTTCTTT.

The rearrangement uses TRBV18 and TRBJ1-3; D is undetermined. The CDR3 runs 12 residues. In germline, CDR1 is KGHSH, CDR2 LQKENI. The V and J ends lost 0 bases and 9 bases respectively, with 6 bases between them. CDR3 residues: CASSPPWGTIYF. In DNA, the CDR3 is TGTGCCAGCTCACCACCTTGGGGCACCATATATTTT. Based on the CDR3 plus reference TRBV18 and TRBJ1-3, the full variable domain is NAGVMQNPRHLVRRRGQEARLRCSPMKGHSHVYWYRQLPEEGLKFMVYLQKENIIDESGMPKERFSAEFPKEGPSILRIQQVVRGDSAAYFCASSPPWGTIYFGEGSWLTVV.

The genes are TRBV30 and TRBJ1-5; D is uncertain. The CDR3 covers 13 residues. Trimming pared 2 bases from V and 4 bases from J, leaving 9 bases between. Germline V lookup: CDR1 GTSNPN, CDR2 SVGIG (reference sequence). In DNA form, the CDR3 reads TGTGCCTGGAGTCTTGACGGGAATCAGCCCCAGCATTTT. It translates to CAWSLDGNQPQHF.

The gene calls are TRBV29-1 and TRBJ2-3; TRBD2 agrees at 14 bases. Germline CDR1 reads SQVTM; CDR2 reads ANQGSEA. The CDR3 has 14 residues. The V and J ends lost 7 bases and 5 bases, in that order; junction bases with no gene match: 5. CDR3 nucleotides: TGCAGCGGGGGACTAGCGGGAGCCGGAGATACGCAGTATTTT. Translated, it gives CSGGLAGAGDTQYF.

The gene calls are TRBV12-3 or TRBV12-4 and TRBJ1-2; no firm D call. Between the trimmed V and J ends, which lost 4 bases and 4 bases, there was a span of 10 bases. CDR3 length: 13 amino acids. The CDR3 bases are TGTGCCAGCAGTTACCGGGCCACCTATGGCTACACCTTC. It yields the protein CASSYRATYGYTF.

The chain couples TRBV19 to TRBJ2-6; D remains ambiguous. The CDR3 has 19 residues. The V and J ends lost 3 bases and 1 base respectively, with 19 bases between them. CDR1 and CDR2 from the germline V gene are LNHDA and SQIVND (reference sequence). This chain's CDR3 is CASSISVQLTQSGANVLTF. The CDR3 DNA follows: TGTGCCAGTAGTATTTCGGTTCAACTAACCCAATCTGGGGCCAACGTCCTGACTTTC.

V gene TRBV18 combines with J gene TRBJ2-1; 7 nucleotides match TRBD2. J gave up 7 bases and V 2 bases, and 8 bases lay outside the gene matches. From germline, CDR1 is KGHSH and CDR2 LQKENI. This CDR3 contains 15 residues. Written as DNA, the CDR3 is TGTGCCAGCTCACCAAGGGGACTATCCGGAAATGAGCAGTTCTTC. Translated: CASSPRGLSGNEQFF.

This sequence joins TRBV21-1 and TRBJ1-4. TRBV21-1 is deemed a pseudogene. The CDR3 has 16 residues. The CDR3 coding sequence is TGTGCCAGCAGCAAAGTTTCGCAAGATGCTAATGAAAAACTGTTTTTT. Translating gives CASSKVSQDANEKLFF.

The table lists this clone with a count of one. The rearrangement links TRBV5-1 to TRBJ1-5; D is ambiguous. With 4 bases removed from V and 5 bases from J, the gap between germline ends came to 10 bases. CDR1 and CDR2 from the germline V gene are SGHRS and YFSETQ. This CDR3 has 13 amino acids. In DNA, the CDR3 is TGCGCCAGCAGCACTGACACCGATCAGCCCCAGCATTTT. The encoded protein is CASSTDTDQPQHF.

The rearrangement uses TRBV5-1 and TRBJ2-3, with D possibly called TRBD1 or TRBD2 (6 bases each). The length of the CDR3 is 14 residues. Germline-derived CDR1 and CDR2 are SGHRS and YFSETQ. V shed 5 bases and J shed 4 bases, with 14 bases lying between them. CDR3 region: CASRKTGGADTQYF. CDR3 in DNA: TGCGCCAGCAGGAAGACAGGAGGGGCAGATACGCAGTATTTT.

This chain uses TRBV2 with TRBJ2-1; D is uncertain. Germline loops: CDR1 SNHLY, CDR2 FYNNEI. The CDR3 loop spans 14 amino acids. Trimming pared 3 bases from V and 0 bases from J, leaving 6 bases between. Written as DNA, the CDR3 is TGTGCCAGCAGTGATCGAAGCTCCTACAATGAGCAGTTCTTC. Translated, it gives CASSDRSSYNEQFF.

This chain joins TRBV19 and TRBJ1-6; unclear D gene. The germline V and J ends were trimmed by 5 bases and 7 bases, with 12 bases remaining between them. In germline, CDR1 is LNHDA, CDR2 SQIVND (reference sequence). The CDR3 is 14 residues long. The CDR3 is CASSEVSPNSPLHF. The CDR3 DNA reads as TGTGCCAGTAGTGAAGTCAGTCCAAATTCACCCCTCCACTTT.

The sample holds one count of this clone. The gene calls are TRBV30 and TRBJ2-7; D is ambiguous. Trimming left V 5 bases short and J 2 bases short, with 13 bases between. The CDR3 spans 13 residues. The V gene's germline CDR1 is GTSNPN and CDR2 SVGIG (reference sequence). The CDR3 bases are TGTGCCTGGGGAAAGACCATAACCTACGAGCAGTACTTC. Translated, it gives CAWGKTITYEQYF.

The chain is built from TRBV11-2 and TRBJ2-1; 11 nucleotides match TRBD2. Losses at the gene ends were 5 bases for V and 4 bases for J; bases not matched to a gene: 7. The V gene's germline CDR1 is SGHAT and CDR2 FQNNGV. The CDR3 has 16 residues. In DNA form, the CDR3 reads TGTGCCAGCAGCACAGAGGGGACTAGCGGTTACAATGAGCAGTTCTTC. Residues: CASSTEGTSGYNEQFF.

The V gene is TRBV5-1, the J gene TRBJ2-7, with TRBD2 identical over 9 bases. The CDR3 consists of 15 residues. Trimming at V came to 3 bases and at J to 0 bases, leaving 4 bases not matched to a gene. CDR1 is SGHRS, CDR2 YFSETQ, per germline. CDR3 sequence: CASSYGTSISYEQYF. Written as DNA, the CDR3 is TGCGCCAGCAGCTATGGGACTAGCATCTCCTACGAGCAGTACTTC. Based on the CDR3 plus reference TRBV5-1 and TRBJ2-7, the full variable domain is KAGVTQTPRYLIKTRGQQVTLSCSPISGHRSVSWYQQTPGQGLQFLFEYFSETQRNKGNFPGRFSGRQFSNSRSEMNVSTLELGDSALYLCASSYGTSISYEQYFGPGTRLTVT.

The count of this clone is one. The V call is TRBV3-1 (or the pseudogene TRBV3-2), the J call TRBJ2-5; D gene uncertain. This CDR3 is built from 11 residues. V was pared by 1 base and J by 5 bases, with 2 bases between. Germline V CDR1 and CDR2: LGHDT, YNNKEL (reference sequence). The chain's CDR3 is CASSQVETQYF. The CDR3 DNA follows: TGTGCCAGCAGCCAAGTGGAGACCCAGTACTTC.

This chain connects TRBV6-6 to TRBJ2-5; the D gene is possibly TRBD1 (6 bases). V lost 5 bases and J lost 2, with 9 bases in between. The germline V gene has CDR1 MNHNY and CDR2 SVGAGI (reference sequence). This CDR3 has 13 amino acids. This chain's CDR3 is CASSRTEQETQYF. The CDR3 DNA sequence: TGTGCCAGCAGTCGGACAGAGCAAGAGACCCAGTACTTC.

The chain carries TRBV19 and TRBJ1-2; 7 nucleotides agree with TRBD1. The CDR3 sequence is 14 residues long. The ends lost 2 bases at V and 7 bases at J; junction bases unmatched: 7. CDR1 LNHDA and CDR2 SQIVND come from the germline V gene (reference sequence). This chain's CDR3 is CASSILAGGVGYTF. The CDR3, as DNA: TGTGCCAGTAGTATACTGGCAGGGGGAGTTGGCTACACCTTC.

The V gene is TRBV6-1, the J gene TRBJ2-5, with D hard to call. V lost 3 bases and J lost 5, with 7 bases in between. CDR1 is MNHNS and CDR2 is SASEGT in the germline V gene. The CDR3 is 12 residues long. CDR3 bases: TGTGCCAGCAGTGACGGACCCGAGACCCAGTACTTC. Encoded protein: CASSDGPETQYF.